This TCR beta chain was observed in a study of chemoradiotherapy in HPV16-positive cancers. Study overall: Candidate HPV-specific clones and shared TCR motifs came from two HPV16-positive patients.

Concerning this clone: The antigen is undetermined.

The CDR3 has 13 amino acids. Germline lookup yields CDR1 SEHNR and CDR2 FQNEAQ (reference sequence). V dropped 8 bases and J dropped 6 bases, with 17 bases sitting between them. Assay used: immunoSEQ multiplex PCR; TCRdb lists only in-frame clones, some missing. The sample records about 15,000 clones, about 91% being singletons. Notes on the study in general: Candidate HPV-specific clones and E7-related TCR motifs grew in tumor during treatment. Better recurrence-free survival went with HPV-responsive T-cell expansion in HPV16-positive patients.

Over chemoradiotherapy, repertoires were sampled more than once. This chain joins TRBV7-9 and TRBJ2-7, with D maybe TRBD2 (6 bases). The source is a human donor with HPV-associated anogenital cancer. Sequences were derived from blood, sampled from a patient who underwent chemoradiotherapy. The chain's CDR3 is CASRVGEATEQYF. DNA of the CDR3: TGTGCCAGCCGCGTCGGGGAGGCCACCGAGCAGTACTTC.